Listed here is a single TCR beta chain. Its antigen is not identified. From the CD45RA-negative fraction, anti-CD45RO beads picked out CD45RA-RO+ memory T cells. These data are taken from a study of relationships among human T cell subsets. General study results and limits: Many CDR3s were shared across Th1, Th2 and regulatory subsets.

TCR alpha and beta CDR3s were amplified from mRNA by semiquantitative ARM-PCR. In ARM-PCR, communal superprimers followed tagged nested gene-specific primers for exponential amplification. Before the second round, exonuclease removed the nested primers. TCRdb used MiXCR to reprocess the multiplex PCR reads, holding one entry per CDR3 protein. Among thousands of distinct CDR3 sequences listed, 50% to 60% were seen once. The CDR3 is 16 residues long. The germline CDR1 and CDR2 sequences are ENHRY and SYGVKD. V lost 2 bases and J lost 2; bases outside the gene matches: 5. Sequenced input: memory T cells sorted from blood. V is TRBV10-3 and J is TRBJ2-7; 11 bases agree with TRBD1. The TCR originated in a man aged 40-50 years in good health. In DNA, the CDR3 is TGTGCCATCAGTGAGCTTCCGGGACAGGGGGCCTACGAGCAGTACTTC. It yields the protein CAISELPGQGAYEQYF.